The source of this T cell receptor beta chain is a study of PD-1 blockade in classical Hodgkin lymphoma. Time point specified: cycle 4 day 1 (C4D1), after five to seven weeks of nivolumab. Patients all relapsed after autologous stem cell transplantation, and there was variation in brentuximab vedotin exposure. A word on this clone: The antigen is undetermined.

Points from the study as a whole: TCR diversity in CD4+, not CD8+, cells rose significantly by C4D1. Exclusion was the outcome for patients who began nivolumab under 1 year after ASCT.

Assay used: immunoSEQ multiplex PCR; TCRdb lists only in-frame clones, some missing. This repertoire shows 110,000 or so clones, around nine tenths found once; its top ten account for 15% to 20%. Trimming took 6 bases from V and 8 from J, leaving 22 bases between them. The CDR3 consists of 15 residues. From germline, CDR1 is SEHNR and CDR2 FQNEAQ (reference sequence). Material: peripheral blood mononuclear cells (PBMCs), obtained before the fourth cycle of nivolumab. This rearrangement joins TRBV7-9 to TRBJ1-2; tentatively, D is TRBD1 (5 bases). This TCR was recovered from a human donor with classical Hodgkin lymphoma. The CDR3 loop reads CASRRTGGGLEGYTF. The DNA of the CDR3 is TGTGCCAGCAGACGAACCGGGGGGGGTCTGGAAGGCTACACCTTC.